This is a list of T cell receptor beta chains from one sample in a study of beta chain features in type 1 diabetes. The repertoire was sequenced with immunoSEQ multiplex PCR; TCRdb's copy has only in-frame clones and lacks some. This table has 500,000 to 850,000 clones, around 15% appearing once. Specimen: naive CD4+ T cells from blood. The receptors here all came from a young man with type 1 diabetes. Each CDR3 is given with its conserved first and last residue. D genes are given only for firm matches. The size entry is marked missing in some rows and otherwise reads once, few, many or a size class.

TRBJ2-7 . . TRBV10-3 CAISVEGSYEQYF TGTGCCATCAGTGTTGAGGGGTCCTACGAGCAGTACTTC
TRBJ2-1 TRBD1 . TRBV10-3 CAIRQGAGNEQFF TGTGCCATCAGGCAGGGGGCAGGCAATGAGCAGTTCTTC
TRBJ2-5 TRBD2 . TRBV7-2 CASSLWRGTETQYF TGTGCCAGCAGCTTATGGCGGGGGACAGAGACCCAGTACTTC
TRBJ2-5 . once TRBV28 CASSYTPHRAGAQETQYF TGTGCCAGCAGTTATACCCCCCACAGGGCGGGAGCTCAAGAGACCCAGTACTTC
TRBJ1-5 . few TRBV5-1 CASSLGAGEPQHF TGCGCCAGCAGCTTGGGGGCTGGCGAGCCCCAGCATTTT
TRBJ2-1 TRBD2 . TRBV30 CAWNSGGQAQFF TGTGCCTGGAATAGCGGGGGGCAAGCACAGTTCTTC
TRBJ1-5 . . TRBV5-6 CASSLYPSGQPQHF TGTGCCAGCAGCTTGTACCCATCAGGACAGCCCCAGCATTTT
TRBJ1-2 TRBD1 few TRBV9 CASSVRDRGHYGYTF TGTGCCAGCAGCGTCCGGGACAGGGGACACTATGGCTACACCTTC
TRBJ2-5 TRBD2 . TRBV2 CASSGVAGGVEETQYF TGTGCCAGCAGTGGAGTAGCGGGAGGGGTTGAAGAGACCCAGTACTTC
TRBJ2-1 . few TRBV9 CASSEDGEQFF TGTGCCAGCAGCGAGGACGGTGAGCAGTTCTTC
TRBJ2-7 . . TRBV5-6 CASSPDRAEAPPYF TGTGCCAGCAGCCCCGACAGAGCTGAAGCCCCTCCCTACTTC
TRBJ2-5 . . TRBV5-1 CASSPRGAREETQYF TGCGCCAGCAGCCCCAGGGGGGCCCGGGAGGAGACCCAGTACTTC
TRBJ1-2 . . TRBV9 CASRSQDTYGYTF TGTGCCAGCAGGTCACAGGATACCTATGGCTACACCTTC
TRBJ2-7 . . TRBV1 CTSSPRLSLGFEEQYF TGCACCAGCAGCCCTCGCCTCTCTCTCGGGTTTGAAGAGCAGTACTTC
TRBJ2-5 . . TRBV30 CAWSVRAWETQYF TGTGCCTGGAGTGTACGGGCTTGGGAGACCCAGTACTTC
TRBJ1-3 . few TRBV5-1 CASRTGPASSGNTIYF TGCGCCAGCCGAACAGGGCCTGCGAGCTCTGGAAACACCATATATTTT
TRBJ1-2 . few TRBV7-2 CASSAATGTQYGYTF TGTGCCAGCAGCGCTGCCACCGGGACACAATATGGCTACACCTTC
TRBJ2-6 . . TRBV30 CAWSRIGSGANVLTF TGTGCCTGGAGCAGAATAGGCTCTGGGGCCAACGTCCTGACTTTC
TRBJ1-5 . few TRBV19 CASSMRPGGSQPQHF TGTGCCAGTAGTATGAGGCCCGGGGGGAGTCAGCCCCAGCATTTT
TRBJ1-2 . . TRBV11-2 CASSYRSSGYTF TGTGCCAGCAGCTACCGGTCCTCTGGCTACACCTTC
TRBJ2-3 TRBD1 . TRBV14 CASSPRDRGRSDTQYF TGTGCCAGCAGCCCTCGGGACAGGGGGAGGTCAGATACGCAGTATTTT
TRBJ2-7 . . TRBV5-1 CASSLVRGGLYEQYF TGCGCCAGCAGCTTGGTAAGGGGTGGTTTATACGAGCAGTACTTC
TRBJ2-3 . few TRBV29-1 CSTRPGSSDTQYF TGCAGCACCCGTCCGGGGTCTTCGGATACGCAGTATTTT
TRBJ2-3 TRBD1 few TRBV5-1 CASSLVGQGEDTQYF TGCGCCAGCAGCTTGGTGGGACAGGGTGAAGATACGCAGTATTTT
TRBJ2-3 . . TRBV15 CATSRSGGRSTDTQYF TGTGCCACCAGCAGGTCTGGAGGAAGGAGCACAGATACGCAGTATTTT
TRBJ2-3 TRBD2 few TRBV5-1 CASSAGLAPADTQYF TGCGCCAGCAGTGCCGGACTAGCTCCCGCAGATACGCAGTATTTT
TRBJ2-5 . few TRBV5-4 CASSAHPNQETQYF TGTGCCAGCAGCGCTCACCCTAACCAAGAGACCCAGTACTTC
TRBJ2-5 . few TRBV5-1 CASSLEGGETQYF TGCGCCAGCAGCTTGGAAGGAGGAGAGACCCAGTACTTC
TRBJ2-7 TRBD1 few TRBV19 CASSIRQGSYEQYF TGTGCCAGTAGTATAAGACAGGGCTCCTACGAGCAGTACTTC
TRBJ2-7 . few TRBV15 CATSRAGYEQYF TGTGCCACCAGCAGAGCTGGTTACGAGCAGTACTTC
TRBJ2-7 TRBD1 . TRBV10-3 CAISGKGQGAYEQYF TGTGCCATCTCGGGGAAAGGGCAGGGGGCCTACGAGCAGTACTTC
TRBJ1-1 . . TRBV30 CAWRGSSEAFF TGTGCCTGGAGAGGGTCTAGCGAAGCTTTCTTT
TRBJ2-5 TRBD1 few TRBV7-2 CASSLGGDRETQYF TGTGCCAGCAGCTTAGGGGGGGACAGGGAGACCCAGTACTTC
TRBJ2-7 TRBD1 few TRBV11-3 CASSSQTGGGEQYF TGTGCCAGCAGCTCCCAGACAGGGGGAGGCGAGCAGTACTTC
TRBJ1-5 . . TRBV28 CASSLGRPFPNQPQHF TGTGCCAGCAGTTTGGGGCGGCCCTTCCCCAATCAGCCCCAGCATTTT
TRBJ2-3 TRBD1 . TRBV5-4 CASSFRDRDTDTQYF TGTGCCAGCAGCTTCCGGGACAGAGACACAGATACGCAGTATTTT
TRBJ2-7 TRBD1 . TRBV28 CASVAPGTGSYEQYF TGTGCCAGTGTTGCCCCCGGGACAGGGTCCTACGAGCAGTACTTC
TRBJ2-7 . few TRBV13 CASSFRSEQYF TGTGCCAGCAGTTTCAGGTCCGAGCAGTACTTC
TRBJ1-5 . . TRBV7-2 CASSLLSKDSINQPQHF TGTGCCAGCAGCCTCCTCAGTAAGGACTCAATCAATCAGCCCCAGCATTTT
TRBJ2-7 . . TRBV5-6 CASSLDPTGTYEQYF TGTGCCAGCAGCTTGGACCCTACGGGAACCTACGAGCAGTACTTC
TRBJ1-3 . few TRBV4-3 CASSQEIRGISERNTIYF TGCGCCAGCAGCCAAGAGATTCGTGGAATATCCGAACGAAACACCATATATTTT
TRBJ2-5 TRBD2 few TRBV7-2 CASSRPSAGGKETQYF TGTGCCAGCAGCCGACCCTCGGCGGGGGGCAAAGAGACCCAGTACTTC
TRBJ1-3 . few TRBV6-5 CASSYSDTLNTIYF TGTGCCAGCAGTTACTCGGACACCCTAAACACCATATATTTT
TRBJ2-1 TRBD2 . TRBV7-2 CASSLRTSGRIHEQFF TGTGCCAGCAGCTTGAGGACTAGCGGGAGAATTCATGAGCAGTTCTTC
TRBJ1-5 . . TRBV20-1 CSARAQESQHF TGCAGTGCTAGAGCCCAGGAGTCCCAGCATTTT
TRBJ1-2 . . TRBV4-2 CASSQDRYRVNGYTF TGTGCCAGCAGCCAAGACCGGTACAGGGTCAATGGCTACACCTTC